This T cell receptor beta chain was found in a study of blood T cell repertoires in COVID-19. On the study more broadly: The samples span acute and convalescent COVID-19 from the United States, Italy and Spain.

Participants were aged about 18 to 90 years, lived in around 22 US areas, and enrolled virtually. Donors were grouped by their self-reported clinical history. Sequencing used immunoSEQ multiplex PCR; TCRdb keeps in-frame clones, though not all of them. The repertoire includes roughly 200,000 clones, 75% to 90% of them detected once, and 3.5% to 4.5% sits in the top ten. The sequence was obtained from a woman in her thirties or forties with acute COVID-19. Sequenced: PBMCs or T cells enriched from blood (not recorded which).

CDR3 coding DNA: TGTGCCACCAGCAGTAGGCAGGGTGAGACTGAAGCTTTCTTT. It codes for CATSSRQGETEAFF. The V gene is TRBV15, the J gene TRBJ1-1; D may be TRBD1 (5 bases). Germline values: CDR1 LNHNV, CDR2 YYDKDF (reference sequence). The CDR3 runs 14 residues. Trimming left V 3 bases short and J 5 bases short, with 13 bases between. The variable domain in full, with the rest retrieved from reference TRBV15 and TRBJ1-1, is DAMVIQNPRYQVTQFGKPVTLSCSQTLNHNVMYWYQQKSSQAPKLLFHYYDKDFNNEADTPDNFQSRRPNTSFCFLDIRSPGLGDTAMYLCATSSRQGETEAFFGQGTRLTVV.